Below are 32 T cell receptor beta chains sequenced from a single sample in a study of shared clonotypes between healthy human individuals. Assay: immunoSEQ multiplex PCR; the TCRdb copy retains only in-frame clones and omits some. Of 1.4 million or so clones in the sample, 98% were seen once. Sequenced input: naive CD4+ T cells sorted from blood. Specified subset: CD45RA+ positively selected. These receptors were collected from a man under 40 in good health.

This rearrangement joins TRBV10-3 to TRBJ1-1, with D maybe TRBD1 (6 bases). This CDR3 has 14 amino acids. Germline CDR1 ENHRY, CDR2 SYGVKD. Trimming shortened V by 6 bases and J by 3 bases, and 14 bases separated the two germline ends. The CDR3 DNA reads TGTGCCATCAGCCCCCGGGGGCACGACACTGAAGCTTTCTTT. As protein: CAISPRGHDTEAFF.

The V gene is TRBV9, the J gene TRBJ2-7, with 7 bases matching TRBD2. This CDR3 has 18 residues. Germline loops: CDR1 SGDLS, CDR2 YYNGEE. J lost 0 bases, V lost 0 bases, and 12 bases had no gene match. CDR3: CASSVGGSGGFYSYEQYF. DNA of the CDR3: TGTGCCAGCAGCGTAGGCGGATCGGGAGGATTTTACTCCTACGAGCAGTACTTC.

This rearrangement joins TRBV7-2 to TRBJ1-1; D might be TRBD1 (6 bases). This CDR3 spans 15 amino acids. Germline CDR1 is SGHTA and CDR2 is FQGNSA. Trimming took off 0 bases at V and 4 bases at J, with 12 bases between the two ends. CDR3 nucleotide sequence: TGTGCCAGCAGCTTAGCGCGGGGGCGGAGCACTGAAGCTTTCTTT. Protein: CASSLARGRSTEAFF. The entire variable domain, with the rest obtained from reference TRBV7-2 and TRBJ1-1, is as follows: GAGVSQSPSNKVTEKGKDVELRCDPISGHTALYWYRQSLGQGLEFLIYFQGNSAPDKSGLPSDRFSAERTGGSVSTLTIQRTQQEDSAVYLCASSLARGRSTEAFFGQGTRLTVV.

The rearrangement joins TRBV5-4 to TRBJ2-3; 9 nucleotides align to TRBD2. J gave up 2 bases and V 5 bases, and 9 bases lay outside the gene matches. CDR1 and CDR2 (germline): SGHNT, YYREEE (reference sequence). The CDR3 covers 16 residues. The CDR3 DNA reads as TGTGCCAGCAGGCCGAAGCGGGAGGACCTCACAGATACGCAGTATTTT. This gives the protein CASRPKREDLTDTQYF. The entire variable domain, with the rest obtained from reference TRBV5-4 and TRBJ2-3, is as follows: ETGVTQSPTHLIKTRGQQVTLRCSSQSGHNTVSWYQQALGQGPQFIFQYYREEENGRGNFPPRFSGLQFPNYSSELNVNALELDDSALYLCASRPKREDLTDTQYFGPGTRLTVL.

The rearrangement uses TRBV6-6 and TRBJ2-2; possibly TRBD1 for D (5 bases). The germline gives CDR1 MNHNY, CDR2 SVGAGI (reference sequence). V was cut by 0 bases and J by 5 bases, with 13 bases left in between. The length of the CDR3 is 16 residues. CDR3 sequence reads: CASSYSTVLLTGELFF. CDR3 nucleotides: TGTGCCAGCAGTTACTCGACAGTCCTTCTGACCGGGGAGCTGTTTTTT.

The gene calls are TRBV10-1 and TRBJ2-3; TRBD1 aligns across 7 bases. V lost 0 bases and J lost 1; bases outside the gene matches: 4. The length of the CDR3 is 16 residues. CDR1 WNHNN and CDR2 SYGVQD come from the germline V gene (reference sequence). The CDR3 sequence is CASSESRGLGTDTQYF. In nucleotides, the CDR3 is TGCGCCAGCAGTGAGTCGAGGGGGCTTGGCACAGATACGCAGTATTTT.

The CDR3 reads CASSRFMGQATEQYF. CDR3 DNA: TGTGCCAGCAGTCGCTTCATGGGACAAGCTACCGAGCAGTACTTC. The V and J genes are TRBV6-5 and TRBJ2-7; a weak D match, TRBD1 (6 bases). V lost 5 bases to trimming and J lost 6 bases, with 20 bases between them. The CDR3 has 15 amino acids. Per germline, CDR1 MNHEY and CDR2 SVGAGI.

J is TRBJ2-7 and V is TRBV7-3, with 9 nucleotides matching TRBD2. Germline CDR1 and CDR2: SGHTA and FQGTGA. With 1 base clipped from V and 7 bases from J, the junction kept 8 bases outside the gene matches. The CDR3 is made up of 15 amino acids. CDR3 sequence: CASSLIGSGSGEQYF. The CDR3 DNA follows: TGTGCCAGCAGCTTAATTGGTAGCGGGAGTGGGGAGCAGTACTTC.

CDR3 sequence: CASSRNLAGVMEQYF. As DNA, the CDR3 is TGTGCCAGCAGCCGTAACCTAGCGGGAGTAATGGAGCAGTACTTC. The chain joins TRBV7-9 to TRBJ2-7, with 10 nucleotides matching TRBD2. The germline CDR1 and CDR2 sequences are SEHNR and FQNEAQ (reference sequence). With 5 bases clipped from V and 7 bases from J, the junction kept 11 bases outside the gene matches. The CDR3 spans 15 residues.

The chain combines TRBV6-5 with TRBJ1-5; D ambiguous. Trimming took off 0 bases at V and 10 bases at J, with 10 bases between the two ends. The CDR3 runs to 13 residues. Germline CDR1 reads MNHEY; CDR2 reads SVGAGI. CDR3 loop: CASSYSSRGPQHF. The CDR3 DNA is TGTGCCAGCAGTTACTCGAGCCGAGGTCCCCAGCATTTT.

Remarks on this clone: At one boundary the junction diverges from the germline segment, which might be a read error. The chain recombines TRBV28 with TRBJ1-1, with 9 bases matching TRBD1. Germline CDR1 is MDHEN and CDR2 is SYDVKM. The length of the CDR3 is 16 residues. The CDR3 reads CDSSRTVGTGLGEAFF. CDR3 coding DNA: TGTGACAGCAGTCGGACCGTTGGGACAGGGTTGGGTGAAGCTTTCTTT.

CDR3 sequence: CASSPQGLAGNTIYF. DNA of the CDR3: TGTGCCAGCTCACCTCAGGGGTTGGCTGGAAACACCATATATTTT. The rearrangement links TRBV18 to TRBJ1-3; possibly TRBD1 for D (6 bases). Germline V lookup: CDR1 KGHSH, CDR2 LQKENI. This CDR3 comprises 15 residues. V was cut by 3 bases and J by 2 bases, with 11 bases left in between.

The chain is built from TRBV2 and TRBJ2-1; maybe TRBD1 (5 bases). Germline CDR1 SNHLY, CDR2 FYNNEI. The CDR3 sequence is 13 residues long. The V end was cut by 1 base, the J end by 10 bases, with 11 bases between. CDR3 in DNA: TGTGCCAGCAGTGAAGATAGGGGCAACGAGCAGTTCTTC. As protein: CASSEDRGNEQFF.

This chain connects TRBV9 to TRBJ2-7; TRBD1 agrees at 8 bases. V dropped 3 bases and J dropped 4; count of bases not matched to a gene: 12. Germline values: CDR1 SGDLS, CDR2 YYNGEE. The CDR3 length is 16 residues. CDR3 residues: CASSEGQADHGYEQYF. The CDR3, as DNA: TGTGCCAGCAGCGAGGGACAGGCCGACCACGGATACGAGCAGTACTTC. Full variable domain (outside the CDR3, taken from reference TRBV9 and TRBJ2-7): DSGVTQTPKHLITATGQRVTLRCSPRSGDLSVYWYQQSLDQGLQFLIQYYNGEERAKGNILERFSAQQFPDLHSELNLSSLELGDSALYFCASSEGQADHGYEQYFGPGTRLTVT.

On this clone: At one end, the junction sequence differs from germline, possibly due to a read error. CDR3 loop: CASSSGQGAYNEQFF. CDR3 coding DNA: TGTGCTAGCAGCTCCGGACAGGGGGCCTACAATGAGCAGTTCTTC. The V gene is TRBV7-7, the J gene TRBJ2-1; 10 bases line up with TRBD1. This CDR3 comprises 15 residues. Germline V gene data show CDR1 as SSHAT and CDR2 as FNYEAQ (reference sequence).

The CDR3 reads CASSEQGGETQYF. The CDR3 region has the DNA TGTGCCAGCAGTGAACAGGGGGGAGAGACCCAGTACTTC. The rearrangement uses TRBV6-4 and TRBJ2-5; 8 bases match TRBD1. Germline V gene data show CDR1 as MRHNA and CDR2 as SNTAGT. This CDR3 comprises 13 residues. V was clipped by 3 bases and J by 4 bases; unmatched bases: 1.

V usage is TRBV30 and J usage is TRBJ2-1, with D possibly TRBD1 on 6 matching bases. V shed 4 bases and J shed 5 bases, with 18 bases lying between them. Per the germline V gene, CDR1 is GTSNPN and CDR2 is SVGIG (reference sequence). The length of the CDR3 is 15 residues. Here the CDR3 DNA reads TGTGCCTGGACCAGAACCGGGACACCTAACAATGAGCAGTTCTTC. Translation gives CAWTRTGTPNNEQFF.

This chain joins TRBV19 and TRBJ1-1; D gene ambiguous. The CDR3 length is 12 residues. V was pared by 3 bases and J by 11 bases, with 13 bases between. From germline, CDR1 is LNHDA and CDR2 SQIVND (reference sequence). The CDR3: CASSILGYSAFF. The CDR3 nucleotides are TGTGCCAGTAGTATCTTGGGGTATAGCGCTTTCTTT.

The sample holds one count of this clone. The chain links TRBV4-2 to TRBJ2-7; D is ambiguous. V shed 1 base and J shed 2 bases, with 6 bases lying between them. This CDR3 is 13 amino acids long. Germline V gene sequence: CDR1 LGHNA, CDR2 YNFKEQ. The CDR3 DNA follows: TGTGCCAGCAGCCAAGCGACTCCCTACGAGCAGTACTTC. This encodes CASSQATPYEQYF.

CDR3 DNA sequence: TGTGCCAGCAGCGGGGTGGCCGCAAGCTCCTACAATGAGCAGTTCTTC. This translates into CASSGVAASSYNEQFF. The J gene is TRBJ2-1, the V gene TRBV7-8; no definite D call. V was pared by 5 bases and J by 0 bases, with 14 bases between. CDR1 SGHVS and CDR2 FQNEAQ come from the germline V gene. This CDR3 region has 16 residues.

The rearrangement uses TRBV2 and TRBJ2-7; D is uncertain. The CDR3 has 15 residues. CDR1 and CDR2 (germline): SNHLY, FYNNEI. V was clipped by 0 bases and J by 0 bases, with 9 bases between them. The CDR3 protein is CASSEALFTSYEQYF. In DNA form, the CDR3 reads TGTGCCAGCAGTGAAGCTCTTTTCACCTCCTACGAGCAGTACTTC.

The gene calls are TRBV19 and TRBJ2-7; TRBD2 aligns across 8 bases. Germline loops: CDR1 LNHDA, CDR2 SQIVND (reference sequence). After removal of 4 bases from V and 2 bases from J, the junction contained 10 bases not matched to a gene. CDR3 length: 16 amino acids. The CDR3 DNA sequence: TGTGCCAGTAGTAACATACTAGCGGCCTATACCTACGAGCAGTACTTC. It codes for CASSNILAAYTYEQYF.

This chain uses TRBV27 with TRBJ1-5; D perhaps matches TRBD1 (5 bases). Germline V lookup: CDR1 MNHEY, CDR2 SMNVEV (reference sequence). The V end lost 5 bases, the J end lost 10 bases, and 9 bases lay between the germline ends. The CDR3 length is 11 residues. The CDR3 DNA reads as TGTGCCAGCAGTACGAGGACACCCCAGCATTTT. Protein product: CASSTRTPQHF.

This sequence joins TRBV30 and TRBJ2-3; D is ambiguous. Trimming stripped 0 bases from V and 4 bases from J, with 8 bases between. The CDR3 spans 13 residues. Germline values: CDR1 GTSNPN, CDR2 SVGIG (reference sequence). CDR3 residues: CAWSVFAADTQYF. The CDR3 nucleotides are TGTGCCTGGAGTGTATTCGCGGCAGATACGCAGTATTTT.

V usage is TRBV15 and J usage is TRBJ1-4; TRBD1 might be the D (5 bases). CDR3 size: 13 residues. Trimming took 1 base from V and 7 from J, leaving 7 bases between them. CDR1 and CDR2 from the germline V gene are LNHNV and YYDKDF (reference sequence). The CDR3 loop reads CATSRGQTEKLFF. CDR3 DNA: TGTGCCACCAGCAGAGGACAGACTGAAAAACTGTTTTTT.

This chain connects TRBV5-6 to TRBJ1-1; no clear D gene. The CDR3 runs to 13 residues. Trimming took off 4 bases at V and 5 bases at J, with 12 bases between the two ends. Germline lookup yields CDR1 SGHDT and CDR2 YYEEEE. The CDR3 nucleotides are TGTGCCAGCAGCCCCAGTCGGGGTACTGAAGCTTTCTTT. Amino acids: CASSPSRGTEAFF.

This clone is a singleton in its sample. This sequence joins TRBV7-6 and TRBJ1-5; D remains ambiguous. Trimming pared 1 base from V and 4 bases from J, leaving 17 bases between. Germline V gives CDR1 SGHVS, CDR2 FNYEAQ. The CDR3 consists of 17 residues. CDR3 nucleotides: TGTGCCAGCAGCTTAGTCCCACCCAAGGTCGGGAATCAGCCCCAGCATTTT. Its protein product is CASSLVPPKVGNQPQHF.

The V gene is TRBV18, the J gene TRBJ2-1, with 8 bases fitting TRBD1. The CDR3 consists of 18 residues. Germline V gene lookup returns CDR1 KGHSH and CDR2 LQKENI. With 2 bases clipped from V and 0 bases from J, the junction kept 9 bases outside the gene matches. Here the CDR3 reads CASSPDWTGRPSYNEQFF. The CDR3 nucleotides are TGTGCCAGCTCACCAGATTGGACAGGGAGGCCCTCCTACAATGAGCAGTTCTTC.

The V and J genes are TRBV9 and TRBJ2-1, with TRBD2 as a possible D gene (6 bases). Per germline, CDR1 SGDLS and CDR2 YYNGEE. The V end was cut by 4 bases, the J end by 4 bases, with 21 bases between. This CDR3 has 17 amino acids. The CDR3 region is CASSPPSGDPLYNEQFF. The CDR3 DNA sequence: TGTGCCAGCAGCCCCCCTTCGGGGGATCCCCTTTACAATGAGCAGTTCTTC.

This clone appeared a single time. Here the CDR3 DNA reads TGTGCCAGCAGTGAAACGAAACTAGCGGGACACACCGGGGAGCTGTTTTTT. Translation gives CASSETKLAGHTGELFF. The rearrangement joins TRBV2 to TRBJ2-2; 10 nucleotides match TRBD2. The trim removed 2 bases at V and 3 bases at J, leaving 6 bases unmatched. Looked up from germline, CDR1 is SNHLY and CDR2 is FYNNEI. This CDR3 region has 17 residues. Filled out from reference TRBV2 and TRBJ2-2, the complete variable domain reads EPEVTQTPSHQVTQMGQEVILRCVPISNHLYFYWYRQILGQKVEFLVSFYNNEISEKSEIFDDQFSVERPDGSNFTLKIRSTKLEDSAMYFCASSETKLAGHTGELFFGEGSRLTVL.

The V gene is TRBV7-9, the J gene TRBJ2-5; D perhaps matches TRBD2 (5 bases). The CDR3 is 16 residues long. Trimming pared 1 base from V and 1 base from J, leaving 13 bases between. Germline CDR1 reads SEHNR; CDR2 reads FQNEAQ (reference sequence). The CDR3 sequence: CASSLDALGVQETQYF. Here the CDR3 DNA reads TGTGCCAGCAGCTTAGACGCCCTCGGGGTCCAAGAGACCCAGTACTTC.

This rearrangement joins TRBV7-2 to TRBJ2-1, with no clear D. The CDR3 is 15 residues long. V was shortened by 5 bases and J by 2 bases, with 13 bases between the two germline ends. From germline, CDR1 is SGHTA and CDR2 FQGNSA. CDR3 protein: CASSGKFFTYNEQFF. The CDR3 nucleotides read TGTGCCAGCAGCGGGAAATTTTTCACCTACAATGAGCAGTTCTTC.